What follows are 20 T cell receptor beta chains derived from one specimen sequenced in a study of T cell responses to AZD1222 COVID-19 vaccine (dated by TCRdb to the early 2020s). Receptor amplification or capture employed the immunoSEQ multiplex PCR assay. TCRdb retrieved this table from immuneACCESS and kept in-frame rearrangements only. Not all clones are present; in checked studies, unresolved V genes account for under half, and no reason is known for the remainder. In all, the sample holds 150,000 to 200,000 clones, and about nine tenths of those were seen once. Together, the top ten hold 3.5% to 5.5% of the sample. The sample's time point label, in plain terms: about 28 days (+/-7) after the second vaccine dose. The sample's treatment or condition, from its label and the paper: meningococcal conjugate vaccine given as trial control. This specimen was peripheral blood, taken 28 days after the second dose of the MenACWY control vaccine. The origin of the receptors is an adult who received the MenACWY meningococcal vaccine as a control.

The chain combines TRBV6-4 with TRBJ2-1; 7 bases map to TRBD2. Germline CDR1 is MRHNA and CDR2 is SNTAGT. The J segment lost 7 bases and the V segment lost 6 bases, leaving 9 bases of the junction unmatched. The CDR3 is made up of 14 amino acids. CDR3 sequence: CASRSGTPGNEQFF. DNA of the CDR3: TGTGCCAGCAGAAGCGGGACCCCAGGGAATGAGCAGTTCTTC.

The rearrangement uses TRBV6-5 and TRBJ2-2; D unresolved. This CDR3 has 14 amino acids. Per the germline V gene, CDR1 is MNHEY and CDR2 is SVGAGI. The V end lost 5 bases, the J end lost 6 bases, and 13 bases lay between the germline ends. CDR3 coding DNA: TGTGCCAGCAGTCCCCGGGCCGGCTCCGGGGAGCTGTTTTTT. Translation gives CASSPRAGSGELFF.

The J gene is TRBJ1-4, the V gene TRBV7-9; possible D gene TRBD1, 6 bases. The germline V gene encodes CDR1 SEHNR and CDR2 FQNEAQ (reference sequence). The CDR3 extends over 15 amino acids. Trimming took 1 base from V and 6 from J, leaving 12 bases between them. CDR3 in amino acids: CASSLGGARHEKLFF. As DNA, the CDR3 is TGTGCCAGCAGCTTAGGGGGGGCGCGTCATGAAAAACTGTTTTTT.

The count of this clone is one. V gene TRBV2 combines with J gene TRBJ2-2; no definite D call. Germline-derived CDR1 and CDR2 are SNHLY and FYNNEI. V dropped 6 bases and J dropped 1 base, with 3 bases sitting between them. The CDR3 sequence is 12 residues long. CDR3 in amino acids: CASRLNTGELFF. The CDR3, as DNA: TGTGCCAGCAGGCTGAACACCGGGGAGCTGTTTTTT.

In this sample, this clone turned up once. The V call is TRBV9, the J call TRBJ2-1; D gene unclear. The germline V gene has CDR1 SGDLS and CDR2 YYNGEE. V was trimmed by 4 bases and J by 9 bases, leaving 8 bases between them. The length of the CDR3 is 11 residues. CDR3 in amino acids: CASSIPGEQFF. CDR3 nucleotide sequence: TGTGCCAGCAGCATTCCCGGTGAGCAGTTCTTC. Filled out from reference TRBV9 and TRBJ2-1, the complete variable domain reads DSGVTQTPKHLITATGQRVTLRCSPRSGDLSVYWYQQSLDQGLQFLIQYYNGEERAKGNILERFSAQQFPDLHSELNLSSLELGDSALYFCASSIPGEQFFGPGTRLTVL.

The chain links TRBV19 to TRBJ2-2; TRBD1 agrees at 9 bases. CDR1 LNHDA and CDR2 SQIVND come from the germline V gene (reference sequence). V shed 4 bases and J 6 bases; nucleotides not matched to a gene: 6. This CDR3 has 15 amino acids. CDR3 region: CASSTRDRVPGELFF. The DNA of the CDR3 is TGTGCCAGTAGTACGAGGGACAGGGTCCCCGGGGAGCTGTTTTTT.

The J gene is TRBJ2-1, the V gene TRBV28, with 10 positions matching TRBD2. V dropped 4 bases and J dropped 6; count of bases not matched to a gene: 12. The CDR3 covers 17 residues. The germline CDR1 and CDR2 sequences are MDHEN and SYDVKM. CDR3 in amino acids: CASSSGGLAGVPNEQFF. In DNA form, the CDR3 reads TGTGCCAGCAGTTCTGGGGGGCTAGCGGGAGTTCCCAATGAGCAGTTCTTC.

This clone was detected only once. The chain has TRBV11-2 and TRBJ2-3, with D uncertain. Deletions cut 1 base from V and 1 base from J, with 9 bases between. The CDR3 loop spans 15 amino acids. CDR1 and CDR2 from the germline V gene are SGHAT and FQNNGV. The DNA for the CDR3 is TGTGCCAGCAGCTTAGCCCGGAGAGGCACAGATACGCAGTATTTT. Protein product: CASSLARRGTDTQYF.

This clone was picked up a small number of times. The chain employs TRBV9 and TRBJ2-1, with D hard to call. In germline, CDR1 is SGDLS, CDR2 YYNGEE. This CDR3 is built from 11 residues. The ends were cut back, 2 bases at V and 8 bases at J, with 5 bases in the middle. The CDR3 coding sequence is TGTGCCAGCAGCGTGACTGATGAGCAGTTCTTC. It codes for CASSVTDEQFF.

V is TRBV28 and J is TRBJ2-7; D gene uncertain. The CDR3 consists of 12 residues. Trimming removed 7 bases at V and 2 bases at J, with 9 bases between. Germline V gene lookup returns CDR1 MDHEN and CDR2 SYDVKM. The CDR3 DNA follows: TGTGCCAGCAAGGACCGAGCCTACGAGCAGTACTTC. It yields the protein CASKDRAYEQYF.

The rearrangement links TRBV5-5 to TRBJ1-6; D might be TRBD1 (5 bases). In germline, CDR1 is SGHKS, CDR2 YYEKEE (reference sequence). Trimming removed 4 bases from V and 7 bases from J, with 18 bases in between. The CDR3 runs to 16 residues. The CDR3 nucleotides read TGTGCCAGCAGCACCATCTGGGGGATGGGAAATTCACCCCTCCACTTT. The encoded protein is CASSTIWGMGNSPLHF. The complete variable domain, with remaining parts taken from reference TRBV5-5 and TRBJ1-6, reads DAGVTQSPTHLIKTRGQQVTLRCSPISGHKSVSWYQQVLGQGPQFIFQYYEKEERGRGNFPDRFSARQFPNYSSELNVNALLLGDSALYLCASSTIWGMGNSPLHFGNGTRLTVT.

In this sample, this clone turned up once. The V call is TRBV24-1, the J call TRBJ1-5; 7 bases are a match to TRBD1. Trimming at V came to 3 bases and at J to 5 bases, leaving 3 bases not matched to a gene. The germline V gene has CDR1 KGHDR and CDR2 SFDVKD. This CDR3 spans 14 amino acids. The chain's CDR3 is CATSDTDRDQPQHF. The CDR3 region has the DNA TGTGCCACCAGTGATACCGACAGGGATCAGCCCCAGCATTTT.

The V gene is TRBV5-1, the J gene TRBJ2-7, with 7 bases that match TRBD2. This CDR3 has 14 residues. Germline V gene data show CDR1 as SGHRS and CDR2 as YFSETQ. Losses at the gene ends were 0 bases for V and 5 bases for J; bases not matched to a gene: 5. In DNA form, the CDR3 reads TGCGCCAGCAGCTTGGGGCGGGAGTTCGACGAGCAGTACTTC. Translation: CASSLGREFDEQYF.

The chain carries TRBV19 and TRBJ2-1, with TRBD1 identical over 7 bases. Germline loops: CDR1 LNHDA, CDR2 SQIVND (reference sequence). V was pared by 7 bases and J by 5 bases, with 8 bases of the junction left unmatched. The CDR3 is made up of 14 amino acids. CDR3 amino acids: CASNDGTANNEQFF. The CDR3 DNA is TGTGCCAGTAACGACGGGACAGCCAACAATGAGCAGTTCTTC.

The count of this clone is one. J is TRBJ1-1 and V is TRBV7-7; 8 nucleotides agree with TRBD1. This CDR3 has 13 amino acids. Losses at the gene ends were 2 bases for V and 4 bases for J; bases not matched to a gene: 0. Looked up from germline, CDR1 is SSHAT and CDR2 is FNYEAQ (reference sequence). CDR3 DNA: TGTGCCAGCAGCTTAACAGGGGGCACTGAAGCTTTCTTT. This translates into CASSLTGGTEAFF.

This clone was seen just once. The rearrangement links TRBV6-2 or TRBV6-3 to TRBJ2-3; D gene ambiguous. Germline CDR1 MNHEY, CDR2 SVGEGT. Trimming removed 4 bases at V and 14 bases at J, with 16 bases between. The CDR3 has 12 residues. The CDR3 reads CASSSTRYSGYF. In DNA, the CDR3 is TGTGCCAGCAGTTCCACCCGATATTCAGGGTATTTT.

The chain has TRBV18 and TRBJ2-5; possibly TRBD2 for D (5 bases). The V and J ends lost 0 bases and 7 bases respectively, with 9 bases between them. This CDR3 comprises 13 residues. Germline values: CDR1 KGHSH, CDR2 LQKENI. CDR3 in DNA: TGTGCCAGCTCACCACCCGAAGAGGGGACCCAGTACTTC. Its protein product is CASSPPEEGTQYF.

The chain recombines TRBV4-3 with TRBJ1-2; a possible D gene is TRBD1 (5 bases). Germline V gene lookup returns CDR1 LGHNA and CDR2 YSLEER. V was clipped by 0 bases and J by 4 bases, with 12 bases between them. The CDR3 is 15 amino acids. The CDR3 nucleotides are TGCGCCAGCAGCCAAGATTTGACGACAGCCTATGGCTACACCTTC. Its translation: CASSQDLTTAYGYTF.

V usage is TRBV4-3 and J usage is TRBJ1-2, with no clear D. Trimming took 1 base from V and 2 from J, leaving 17 bases between them. The CDR3 has 17 residues. Germline V gene data show CDR1 as LGHNA and CDR2 as YSLEER. The CDR3 loop is CASSQVTLNSINYGYTF. CDR3 sequence (DNA): TGCGCCAGCAGCCAAGTCACCTTAAACTCGATCAACTATGGCTACACCTTC.

This chain joins TRBV18 and TRBJ2-1, with D unclear. Per the germline V gene, CDR1 is KGHSH and CDR2 is LQKENI. This CDR3 comprises 13 residues. The ends were cut back, 4 bases at V and 3 bases at J, with 7 bases in the middle. The CDR3 spells CASSRPSYNEQFF. In nucleotides, the CDR3 is TGTGCCAGCTCACGGCCCAGCTACAATGAGCAGTTCTTC. Together with reference TRBV18 and TRBJ2-1, the CDR3 gives the full variable domain: NAGVMQNPRHLVRRRGQEARLRCSPMKGHSHVYWYRQLPEEGLKFMVYLQKENIIDESGMPKERFSAEFPKEGPSILRIQQVVRGDSAAYFCASSRPSYNEQFFGPGTRLTVL.